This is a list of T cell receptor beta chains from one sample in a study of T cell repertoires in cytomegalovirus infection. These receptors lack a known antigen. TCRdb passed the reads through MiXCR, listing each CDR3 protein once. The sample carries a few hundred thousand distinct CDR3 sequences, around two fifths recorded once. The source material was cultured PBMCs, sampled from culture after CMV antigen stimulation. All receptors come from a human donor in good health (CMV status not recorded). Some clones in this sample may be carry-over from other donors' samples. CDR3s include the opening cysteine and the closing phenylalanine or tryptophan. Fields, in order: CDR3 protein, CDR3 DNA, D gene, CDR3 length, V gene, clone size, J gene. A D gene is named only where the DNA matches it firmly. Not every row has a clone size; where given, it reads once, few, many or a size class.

cdr3_aa: CASSERSRGHTEAFF
cdr3_nt: TGTGCCAGCAGTGAGAGATCAAGGGGACACACTGAAGCTTTCTTT
d_call: NA
cdr3_length: 15
v_call: TRBV6-1
clone_size: few
j_call: TRBJ1-1

cdr3_aa: CASSGALDEQYF
cdr3_nt: TGTGCCAGCAGTGGAGCACTGGACGAGCAGTACTTC
d_call: NA
cdr3_length: 12
v_call: TRBV25-1
clone_size: NA
j_call: TRBJ2-7

cdr3_aa: CSARDPRQGPGETQYF
cdr3_nt: TGCAGTGCTAGAGATCCCCGACAGGGCCCCGGAGAGACCCAGTACTTC
d_call: TRBD1
cdr3_length: 16
v_call: TRBV20-1
clone_size: few
j_call: TRBJ2-5

cdr3_aa: CANSGTSGGAPETQYF
cdr3_nt: TGTGCCAACTCCGGGACTAGCGGGGGGGCGCCAGAGACCCAGTACTTC
d_call: TRBD2
cdr3_length: 16
v_call: TRBV2
clone_size: NA
j_call: TRBJ2-5

cdr3_aa: CSALGQDYSYEQYF
cdr3_nt: TGCAGTGCCCTCGGACAGGATTACTCCTACGAGCAGTACTTC
d_call: TRBD1
cdr3_length: 14
v_call: TRBV20-1
clone_size: NA
j_call: TRBJ2-7

cdr3_aa: CASSLVGNTEAFF
cdr3_nt: TGTGCCAGCAGCTTGGTGGGGAACACTGAAGCTTTCTTT
d_call: NA
cdr3_length: 13
v_call: TRBV7-2
clone_size: many
j_call: TRBJ1-1

cdr3_aa: CASSSLRGRWELFF
cdr3_nt: TGTGCCAGCAGCTCGTTACGGGGGCGGTGGGAGCTGTTTTTT
d_call: NA
cdr3_length: 14
v_call: TRBV7-9
clone_size: NA
j_call: TRBJ2-2

cdr3_aa: CASSPAGASEKLFF
cdr3_nt: TGTGCCAGCAGCCCAGCGGGGGCGAGTGAAAAACTGTTTTTT
d_call: NA
cdr3_length: 14
v_call: TRBV7-2
clone_size: NA
j_call: TRBJ1-4

cdr3_aa: CASSPRGNTIYF
cdr3_nt: TGTGCCAGCAGCCCGCGTGGAAACACCATATATTTT
d_call: NA
cdr3_length: 12
v_call: TRBV7-6
clone_size: few
j_call: TRBJ1-3

cdr3_aa: CASRYTGENTEAFF
cdr3_nt: TGTGCCAGCAGATACACAGGGGAGAACACTGAAGCTTTCTTT
d_call: TRBD1
cdr3_length: 14
v_call: TRBV6-2/TRBV6-3
clone_size: once
j_call: TRBJ1-1

cdr3_aa: CASRPLGVAEAFF
cdr3_nt: TGTGCCAGCAGACCACTTGGGGTCGCTGAAGCTTTCTTT
d_call: NA
cdr3_length: 13
v_call: TRBV12-3/TRBV12-4
clone_size: NA
j_call: TRBJ1-1